These 3 T cell receptor beta chains were sequenced from one sample in a study of cytotoxic CD8 clonotypes in ibrutinib-treated CLL. Sequencing was performed with immunoSEQ multiplex PCR; in TCRdb, only in-frame clones are kept and a portion is missing. The profile shows about 27,000 clones, over 55% of them singletons. Source: PBMCs, taken after 24 months of ibrutinib treatment. These receptors were taken from a human donor with chronic lymphocytic leukemia.

This clone has more than one count but fewer than ten. This chain connects TRBV5-6 to TRBJ2-1; D not certain. Germline values: CDR1 SGHDT, CDR2 YYEEEE. V shed 5 bases and J shed 8 bases, with 8 bases lying between them. CDR3 length equals 11 residues. This CDR3 reads CASRYDDEQFF. Here the CDR3 DNA reads TGTGCCAGCAGGTATGACGATGAGCAGTTCTTC.

The chain employs TRBV11-2 and TRBJ2-3; D gene ambiguous. Germline V gene lookup returns CDR1 SGHAT and CDR2 FQNNGV. This CDR3 contains 12 residues. V lost 6 bases and J 8 bases, leaving 12 bases between the germline ends. CDR3 protein: CASSLVTSTQYF. CDR3 sequence (DNA): TGTGCCAGCAGTCTCGTCACCAGTACGCAGTATTTT.

This clone was observed at least ten times. The chain carries TRBV11-3 and TRBJ1-6; no clear D. The CDR3 has 15 residues. V shed 5 bases and J shed 4 bases, with 12 bases lying between them. Germline V lookup: CDR1 SGHNT, CDR2 YENEEA. DNA for the CDR3: TGTGCCAGCAGCCCGTGGACCGTATATAATTCACCCCTCCACTTT. Translated: CASSPWTVYNSPLHF.